The present entry profiles one TCR beta chain with its context. Its antigen remains undetermined. Per-base qualities were not stored, and no clone one base away is much larger. TCRbeta CDR3 regions were amplified from genomic DNA by means of the immunoSEQ Assay, a bias-controlled multiplex PCR. The authors processed their data as follows. The number of nucleated cells in each sample was estimated from the amplification of reference gene primers within the assay. To quantify the absolute abundance of each unique TCRbeta CDR3 rearrangement, sequence reads were collapsed and filtered. For each sample, productive Simpson clonality was calculated by taking the square root of Simpson's diversity index across productive rearrangements. Drawn from immuneACCESS, this table holds only the in-frame rearrangements with V and J called that TCRdb kept. Clones are partly lost; checked studies trace under half to an unresolved V gene and leave the rest unexplained. D and trimming were read from the DNA, whereas the V and J calls and clone size are those reported in that table. In this sample the table shows about 62,000 clones, more than 80% of which occur a single time. Under 20% of the sample is in the top ten clones.

The V and J ends are trimmed by 6 bases and 7 bases, leaving 16 bases between them. CDR1 MNHEY and CDR2 SVGAGI were looked up in the germline V gene. There are 15 amino acids in the CDR3, from cysteine to phenylalanine inclusive. Only the CDR3 DNA stays, 45 bases, in frame from base 1. This record belongs to a study of blood T cell repertoires in COVID-19 (dated by TCRdb to about 2020). Regarding the study in general: Samples covering the acute and convalescent phases of COVID-19 were provided by collaborators in the United States, Italy and Spain. The repertoires were made available in a free public database intended to serve as a resource for research on the immune response to SARS-CoV-2. Subjects who had been exposed to COVID-19, were actively infected with it, or had recovered from it provided the deeply sampled blood TCRbeta repertoires that made up the dataset. A de-identified subject ID, COVID-19 status, age in years and sex were almost always included in the sample metadata. The material from the prospective study consisted of cDNA or gDNA derived from T cells, B-cell-depleted T cells, or PBMCs. Where available, HLA class I and class II types were obtained from metadata supplied by the sample provider rather than from assay-based typing. The samples were drawn from two sources: the first 160 participants of the ongoing ImmuneRACE study, and 1,000 to 1,500 subjects contributed by 6 global collaborators. Results the study describes overall, beyond this receptor: The amount of clinical and demographic metadata varied by source and participant and was provided uncurated.

In Seattle, one collaborating source enrolled patients while the infection was active and tracked those patients longitudinally over the course of disease. Each collaborating institution followed its own protocols to collect whole blood in K2EDTA tubes. For TCRbeta analysis, collaborator samples were shipped as frozen whole blood, as isolated PBMCs, or as DNA extracted from either sample type. The source of this sequence is a woman aged 55-75 years with COVID-19, enrolled during active disease. The specimen was peripheral blood. The chain links TRBV6-5 with TRBJ1-6, with the D gene not clear enough to name. The CDR3 region reads CASSSFPRGNSPLHF. The sequenced DNA is TGTGCCAGCAGCTCCTTTCCGAGAGGGAATTCACCCCTCCACTTT.